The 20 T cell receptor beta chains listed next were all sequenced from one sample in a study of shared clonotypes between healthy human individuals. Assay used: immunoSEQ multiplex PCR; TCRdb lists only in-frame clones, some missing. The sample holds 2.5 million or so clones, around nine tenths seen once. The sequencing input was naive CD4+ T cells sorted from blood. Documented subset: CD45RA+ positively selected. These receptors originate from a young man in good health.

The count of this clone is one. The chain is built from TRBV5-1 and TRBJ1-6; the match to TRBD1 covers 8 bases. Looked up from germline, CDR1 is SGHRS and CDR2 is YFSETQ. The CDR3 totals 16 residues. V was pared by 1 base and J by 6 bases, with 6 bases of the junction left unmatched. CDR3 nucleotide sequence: TGCGCCAGCAGCTTGTTTCCGGGGACAGGTAATTCACCCCTCCACTTT. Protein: CASSLFPGTGNSPLHF.

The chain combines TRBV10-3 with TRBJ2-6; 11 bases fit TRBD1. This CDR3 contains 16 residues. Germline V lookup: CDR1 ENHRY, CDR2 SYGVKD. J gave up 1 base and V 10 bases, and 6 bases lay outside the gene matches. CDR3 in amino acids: CATTGTGGSGANVLTF. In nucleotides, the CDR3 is TGTGCCACCACGGGGACAGGGGGGTCTGGGGCCAACGTCCTGACTTTC.

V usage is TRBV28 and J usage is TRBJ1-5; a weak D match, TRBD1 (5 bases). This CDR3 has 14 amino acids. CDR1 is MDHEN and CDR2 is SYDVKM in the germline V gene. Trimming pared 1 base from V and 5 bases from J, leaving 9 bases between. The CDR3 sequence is CASSLSAGYQPQHF. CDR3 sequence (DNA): TGTGCCAGCAGTTTATCGGCAGGGTATCAGCCCCAGCATTTT.

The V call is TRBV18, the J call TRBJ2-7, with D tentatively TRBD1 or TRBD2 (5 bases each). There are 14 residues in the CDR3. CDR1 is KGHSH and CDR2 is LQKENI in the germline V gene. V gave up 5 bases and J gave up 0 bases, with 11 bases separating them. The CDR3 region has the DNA TGTGCCAGCTCAGTCGGGACGCTCTCCTACGAGCAGTACTTC. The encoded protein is CASSVGTLSYEQYF.

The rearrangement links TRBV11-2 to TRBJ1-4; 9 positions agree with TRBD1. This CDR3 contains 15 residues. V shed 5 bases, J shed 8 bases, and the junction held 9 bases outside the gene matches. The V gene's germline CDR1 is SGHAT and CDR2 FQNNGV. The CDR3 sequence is CASSLGDRDGEKLFF. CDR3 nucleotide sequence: TGTGCCAGCAGCCTAGGGGACAGGGATGGGGAAAAACTGTTTTTT.

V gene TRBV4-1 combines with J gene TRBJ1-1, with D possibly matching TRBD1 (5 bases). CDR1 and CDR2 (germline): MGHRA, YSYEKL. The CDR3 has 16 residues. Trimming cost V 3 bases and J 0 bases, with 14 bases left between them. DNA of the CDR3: TGCGCCAGCAGCCACCCCCAGAGACAGCTGAACACTGAAGCTTTCTTT. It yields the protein CASSHPQRQLNTEAFF.

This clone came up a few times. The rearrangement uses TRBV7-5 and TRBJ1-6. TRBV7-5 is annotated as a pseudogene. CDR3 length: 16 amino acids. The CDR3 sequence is CARSLPGTDDNSPLHF. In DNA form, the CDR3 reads TGTGCCAGAAGCTTACCTGGGACGGATGATAATTCACCCCTCCACTTT.

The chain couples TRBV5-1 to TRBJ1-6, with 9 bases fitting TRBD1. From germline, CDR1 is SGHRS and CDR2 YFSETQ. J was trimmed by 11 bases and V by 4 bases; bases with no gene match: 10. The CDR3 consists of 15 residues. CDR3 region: CASSPTGQGDPPLHF. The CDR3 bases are TGCGCCAGCAGCCCGACGGGACAGGGAGACCCACCCCTCCACTTT.

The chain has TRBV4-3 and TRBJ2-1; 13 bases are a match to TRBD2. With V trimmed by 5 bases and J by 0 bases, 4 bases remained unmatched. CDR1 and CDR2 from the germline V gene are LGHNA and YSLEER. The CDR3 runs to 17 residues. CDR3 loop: CASSGGTSGISYNEQFF. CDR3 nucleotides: TGCGCCAGCAGCGGTGGGACTAGCGGGATCTCCTACAATGAGCAGTTCTTC.

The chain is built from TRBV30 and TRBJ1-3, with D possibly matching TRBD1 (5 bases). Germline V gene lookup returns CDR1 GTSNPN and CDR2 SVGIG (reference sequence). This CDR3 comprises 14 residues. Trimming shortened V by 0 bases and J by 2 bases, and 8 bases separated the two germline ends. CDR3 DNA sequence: TGTGCCTGGAGTGTCGACAGCACTGGAAACACCATATATTTT. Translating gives CAWSVDSTGNTIYF. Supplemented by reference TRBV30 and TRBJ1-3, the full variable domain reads SQTIHQWPATLVQPVGSPLSLECTVEGTSNPNLYWYRQAAGRGLQLLFYSVGIGQISSEVPQNLSASRPQDRQFILSSKKLLLSDSGFYLCAWSVDSTGNTIYFGEGSWLTVV.

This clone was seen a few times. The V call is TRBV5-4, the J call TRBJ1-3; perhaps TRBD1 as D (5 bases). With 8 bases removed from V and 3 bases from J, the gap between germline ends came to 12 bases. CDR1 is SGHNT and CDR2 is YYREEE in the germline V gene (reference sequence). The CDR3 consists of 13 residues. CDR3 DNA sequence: TGTGCCAGTACCCCAGGGTTTGGAAACACCATATATTTT. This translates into CASTPGFGNTIYF.

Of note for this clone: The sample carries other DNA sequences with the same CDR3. The CDR3 nucleotides read TGCGCCAGCAGCTTGGAAGGGGGCTTCACAGATACGCAGTATTTT. Translated: CASSLEGGFTDTQYF. This rearrangement joins TRBV5-1 to TRBJ2-3, with TRBD1 matching 7 bases. Looked up from germline, CDR1 is SGHRS and CDR2 is YFSETQ. The CDR3 runs 15 residues. The junction had 3 bases not matched to a gene; V was cut back by 0 bases and J by 2 bases.

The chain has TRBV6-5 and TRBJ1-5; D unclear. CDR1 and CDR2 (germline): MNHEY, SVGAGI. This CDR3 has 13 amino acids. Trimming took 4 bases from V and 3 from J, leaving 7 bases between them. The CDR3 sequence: CASSSANNQPQHF. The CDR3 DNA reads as TGTGCCAGCAGTTCCGCAAACAATCAGCCCCAGCATTTT.

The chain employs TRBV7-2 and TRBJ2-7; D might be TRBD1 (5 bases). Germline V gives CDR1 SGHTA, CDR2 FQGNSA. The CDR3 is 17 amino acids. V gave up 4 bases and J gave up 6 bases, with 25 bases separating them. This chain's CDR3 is CASSYEATVGRAGEQYF. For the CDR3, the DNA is TGTGCCAGCAGCTACGAGGCGACCGTAGGCAGGGCCGGCGAGCAGTACTTC.

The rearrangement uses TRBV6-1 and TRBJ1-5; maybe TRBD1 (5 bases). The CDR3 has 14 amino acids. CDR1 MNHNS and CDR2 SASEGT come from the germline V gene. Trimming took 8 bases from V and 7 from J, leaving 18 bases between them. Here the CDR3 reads CASVGGAVGQPQHF. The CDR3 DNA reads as TGTGCCAGCGTGGGCGGGGCTGTGGGCCAGCCCCAGCATTTT.

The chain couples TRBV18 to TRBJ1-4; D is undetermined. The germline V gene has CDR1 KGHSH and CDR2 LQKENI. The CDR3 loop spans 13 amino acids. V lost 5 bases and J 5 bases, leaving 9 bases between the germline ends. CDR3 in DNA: TGTGCCAGCTCAACGACCGAGAATGAAAAACTGTTTTTT. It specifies CASSTTENEKLFF.

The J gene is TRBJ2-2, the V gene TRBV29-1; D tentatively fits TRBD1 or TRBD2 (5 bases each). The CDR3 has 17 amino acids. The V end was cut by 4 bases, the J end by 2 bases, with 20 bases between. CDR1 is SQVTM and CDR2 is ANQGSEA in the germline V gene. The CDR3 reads CSVAFIRDRTNTGELFF. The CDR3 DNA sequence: TGCAGCGTTGCGTTTATCCGGGACCGGACAAACACCGGGGAGCTGTTTTTT.

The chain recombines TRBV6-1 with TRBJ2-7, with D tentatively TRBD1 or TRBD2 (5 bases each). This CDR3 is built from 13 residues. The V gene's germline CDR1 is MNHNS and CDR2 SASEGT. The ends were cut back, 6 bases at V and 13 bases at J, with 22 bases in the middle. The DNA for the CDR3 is TGTGCCAGCAGATCCGGGACGCCGGTAACCCTCTACTTC. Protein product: CASRSGTPVTLYF.

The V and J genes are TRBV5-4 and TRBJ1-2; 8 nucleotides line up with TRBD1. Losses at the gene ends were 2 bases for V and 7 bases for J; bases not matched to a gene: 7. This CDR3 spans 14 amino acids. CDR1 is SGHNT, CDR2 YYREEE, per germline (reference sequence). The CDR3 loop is CASSFGQGTSGYTF. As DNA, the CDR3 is TGTGCCAGCAGCTTTGGACAGGGAACTTCTGGCTACACCTTC.

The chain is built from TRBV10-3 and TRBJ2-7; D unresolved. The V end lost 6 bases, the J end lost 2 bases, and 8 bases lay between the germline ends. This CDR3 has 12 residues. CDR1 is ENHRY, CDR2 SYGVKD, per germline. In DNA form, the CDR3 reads TGTGCCATCAGGGGGATAACCTACGAGCAGTACTTC. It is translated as CAIRGITYEQYF.